One and the same sample provided the 29 T cell receptor beta chains below, sequenced in a study of T cell repertoires in cytomegalovirus infection. TCRdb itself ran the reads through MiXCR, one entry per CDR3 protein. Here the sample spans about 900,000 distinct CDR3 sequences, 31% being singletons. No antigens are known for them. The material was cultured CD8+ T cells from PBMCs, obtained from culture after CMV antigen stimulation. These receptors were taken from a human donor in good health (CMV status not recorded). Some clones in this sample may be carry-over from other donors' samples.

This clonotype occurred a few times. The chain carries TRBV7-9 and TRBJ1-4; D gene unclear. Germline V gene data show CDR1 as SEHNR and CDR2 as FQNEAQ (reference sequence). Between the trimmed V and J ends, which lost 3 bases and 1 base, there was a span of 9 bases. The CDR3 length is 15 residues. CDR3 DNA sequence: TGTGCCAGCAGCTTCCTATCCAAAACTAATGAAAAACTGTTTTTT. Its translation is CASSFLSKTNEKLFF.

V usage is TRBV25-1 and J usage is TRBJ1-2; D call uncertain. The V end was cut by 0 bases, the J end by 1 base, with 18 bases between. Germline-derived CDR1 and CDR2 are MGHDK and SYGVNS. This CDR3 has 18 residues. The CDR3 is CASSEYQAGWGSNYGYTF. The DNA of the CDR3 is TGTGCCAGCAGTGAATATCAGGCAGGCTGGGGTAGTAACTATGGCTACACCTTC.

This chain uses TRBV2 with TRBJ1-1; a possible D gene is TRBD1 (6 bases). Germline CDR1 reads SNHLY; CDR2 reads FYNNEI. This CDR3 spans 14 amino acids. V dropped 7 bases and J dropped 5 bases, with 17 bases sitting between them. CDR3 nucleotide sequence: TGTGCCAGCACGGAAGGGGGGTGGGGGACTGAAGCTTTCTTT. Translating it yields CASTEGGWGTEAFF.

The table lists this clonotype with a few counts. The rearrangement joins TRBV5-1 to TRBJ2-1; perhaps TRBD1 as D (5 bases). CDR1 is SGHRS, CDR2 YFSETQ, per germline. CDR3 length equals 14 residues. V was pared by 4 bases and J by 3 bases, with 11 bases between. CDR3 sequence: CASSVSTVYNEQFF. The CDR3 DNA reads as TGCGCCAGCAGCGTATCGACAGTCTACAATGAGCAGTTCTTC.

The gene calls are TRBV2 and TRBJ1-1; 9 positions match TRBD1. CDR1 SNHLY and CDR2 FYNNEI come from the germline V gene. The CDR3 consists of 14 residues. The ends lost 8 bases at V and 3 bases at J; junction bases unmatched: 7. CDR3 sequence (DNA): TGTGCCAGCCCTGTTGGACAGGGGCACACTGAAGCTTTCTTT. Protein product: CASPVGQGHTEAFF.

The V and J genes are TRBV14 and TRBJ2-7; D is uncertain. This CDR3 comprises 13 residues. The germline CDR1 and CDR2 sequences are SGHDN and FVKESK. V shed 0 bases and J shed 3 bases, with 6 bases lying between them. CDR3 DNA sequence: TGTGCCAGCAGCCAAGAACTCAGCTACGAGCAGTACTTC. The encoded protein is CASSQELSYEQYF.

This clonotype has at least ten counts. V gene TRBV12-3 or TRBV12-4 combines with J gene TRBJ2-1, with 7 nucleotides matching TRBD1. This CDR3 region has 14 residues. With V trimmed by 6 bases and J by 10 bases, 12 bases remained unmatched. The CDR3 reads CASRGSTGFGEQFF. CDR3 nucleotide sequence: TGTGCCAGCAGAGGTTCGACAGGGTTTGGGGAGCAGTTCTTC.

This clonotype appeared a few times. J is TRBJ1-5 and V is TRBV7-2; 9 bases align to TRBD1. In germline, CDR1 is SGHTA, CDR2 FQGNSA. This CDR3 region has 18 residues. V lost 0 bases to trimming and J lost 2 bases; unmatched junction nucleotides: 8. The DNA of the CDR3 is TGTGCCAGCAGCTTAGCCCAAACAGGGGGCAAAGGCAATCAGCCCCAGCATTTT. Translated, it gives CASSLAQTGGKGNQPQHF.

The sample holds a few counts of this clonotype. This chain links TRBV19 with TRBJ1-2; 8 bases are a match to TRBD1. V gave up 1 base and J gave up 6 bases; unmatched junction bases: 4. The length of the CDR3 is 14 residues. Germline CDR1 reads LNHDA; CDR2 reads SQIVND (reference sequence). The CDR3 region is CASSIGGQGHGYTF. CDR3 DNA sequence: TGTGCCAGTAGTATAGGAGGACAGGGTCATGGCTACACCTTC.

The chain employs TRBV6-2 or TRBV6-3 and TRBJ2-2; D ambiguous. This CDR3 spans 13 amino acids. The germline CDR1 and CDR2 sequences are MNHEY and SVGEGT. Trimming took off 5 bases at V and 3 bases at J, with 7 bases between the two ends. DNA for the CDR3: TGTGCCAGCAGTAAGATTGACACCGGGGAGCTGTTTTTT. Its translation: CASSKIDTGELFF.

This clonotype was counted a few times. The V gene is TRBV6-2 or TRBV6-3, the J gene TRBJ2-5, with D hard to call. Germline-derived CDR1 and CDR2 are MNHEY and SVGEGT. Trimming removed 11 bases from V and 1 base from J, with 14 bases in between. CDR3 length equals 13 residues. CDR3 nucleotides: TGTGCCCAACGTTGGCCAAGCCAAGAGACCCAGTACTTC. It translates to CAQRWPSQETQYF.

This clonotype has a handful of counts. The V and J genes are TRBV2 and TRBJ2-2; D gene ambiguous. The CDR3 loop spans 13 amino acids. V shed 7 bases and J shed 0 bases, with 6 bases lying between them. Germline V gene sequence: CDR1 SNHLY, CDR2 FYNNEI. CDR3 nucleotide sequence: TGTGCCAGCAATGGGCCGAACACCGGGGAGCTGTTTTTT. It codes for CASNGPNTGELFF.

The chain links TRBV12-3 or TRBV12-4 to TRBJ1-4; D remains unclear. V lost 9 bases and J 4 bases, leaving 9 bases between the germline ends. There are 12 residues in the CDR3. The CDR3 region has the DNA TGTGCCAGTGCGGTAGTTAATGAAAAACTGTTTTTT. Its translation: CASAVVNEKLFF.

This clonotype came up a few times. J is TRBJ2-3 and V is TRBV7-3; a possible D gene is TRBD2 (5 bases). The V gene lost 4 bases and the J gene lost 2 bases, with 13 bases spanning the gap. The CDR3 runs to 15 residues. Germline V CDR1 and CDR2: SGHTA, FQGTGA. This CDR3 reads CASSSILGNTDTQYF. The CDR3 coding sequence is TGTGCCAGCAGCTCAATCCTCGGGAACACAGATACGCAGTATTTT.

V and J are TRBV6-5 and TRBJ2-1, with unresolved D. This CDR3 spans 14 amino acids. Germline CDR1 MNHEY, CDR2 SVGAGI. Between the trimmed V and J ends, which lost 2 bases and 6 bases, there was a span of 11 bases. The CDR3 here is CASSYAGSGNEQFF. Written as DNA, the CDR3 is TGTGCCAGCAGTTACGCAGGTTCGGGCAATGAGCAGTTCTTC.

This clonotype was counted between two and nine times. This chain links TRBV7-9 with TRBJ1-1; tentative D call: TRBD1 (5 bases). Germline CDR1 SEHNR, CDR2 FQNEAQ (reference sequence). V was pared by 5 bases and J by 0 bases, with 10 bases between. The CDR3 contains 14 residues. CDR3 DNA sequence: TGTGCCAGCAGCACGACAGCCATGAACACTGAAGCTTTCTTT. Translated: CASSTTAMNTEAFF.

V gene TRBV11-2 combines with J gene TRBJ1-1, with 9 nucleotides matching TRBD1. The CDR3 is 14 residues long. Germline V gene sequence: CDR1 SGHAT, CDR2 FQNNGV. Trimming took 7 bases from V and 11 from J; bases not matched to a gene: 14. CDR3: CASTSPRDRVPAFF. The CDR3, as DNA: TGTGCCAGCACCTCCCCCCGGGACAGGGTGCCCGCTTTCTTT.

This clonotype was seen more than once but under ten times. The chain links TRBV19 to TRBJ1-5; 9 bases are shared with TRBD1. Germline CDR1 reads LNHDA; CDR2 reads SQIVND (reference sequence). The trim removed 7 bases at V and 3 bases at J, leaving 13 bases unmatched. CDR3 length: 17 amino acids. CDR3 bases: TGTGCCAGTAACCACTCCGGGACAGGGCTCTACAATCAGCCCCAGCATTTT. Protein product: CASNHSGTGLYNQPQHF.

The chain employs TRBV4-2 and TRBJ2-3, with 8 positions matching TRBD2. Per the germline V gene, CDR1 is LGHNA and CDR2 is YNFKEQ. J was trimmed by 3 bases and V by 4 bases; bases with no gene match: 12. This CDR3 region has 17 residues. The CDR3 nucleotides read TGTGCCAGCAGCCCTCGGGTGGCGGGGGGTGGGACAGATACGCAGTATTTT. Amino acid sequence: CASSPRVAGGGTDTQYF.

In its sample, this clonotype was seen many times. The V call is TRBV7-8, the J call TRBJ1-1; D is possibly TRBD1 (5 bases). The CDR3 length is 15 residues. The V gene lost 5 bases and the J gene lost 1 base, with 14 bases spanning the gap. The germline V gene has CDR1 SGHVS and CDR2 FQNEAQ. The CDR3 sequence is CASSPLRAPNTEAFF. As DNA, the CDR3 is TGTGCCAGCAGCCCCCTCAGGGCCCCGAACACTGAAGCTTTCTTT.

J is TRBJ1-1 and V is TRBV2, with a weak D call TRBD1 (5 bases). Trimming shortened V by 7 bases and J by 6 bases, and 12 bases separated the two germline ends. The CDR3 contains 12 residues. Germline CDR1 is SNHLY and CDR2 is FYNNEI. Here the CDR3 DNA reads TGTGCCAGCACCCAAGGGACGGCTGAAGCTTTCTTT. As protein: CASTQGTAEAFF.

The chain joins TRBV6-6 to TRBJ1-5, with no clear D. From germline, CDR1 is MNHNY and CDR2 SVGAGI (reference sequence). This CDR3 comprises 17 residues. The V and J ends lost 4 bases and 2 bases respectively, with 18 bases between them. CDR3 DNA: TGTGCCAGCAGTTCCCTTGAGGAGCAGAGTGGCAATCAGCCCCAGCATTTT. Its translation: CASSSLEEQSGNQPQHF.

This clonotype was seen at least ten times. This chain connects TRBV7-9 to TRBJ2-1; either TRBD1 or TRBD2 may fit D (5 bases each). Deletions cut 4 bases from V and 3 bases from J, with 13 bases between. CDR3 size: 15 residues. The germline gives CDR1 SEHNR, CDR2 FQNEAQ (reference sequence). For the CDR3, the DNA is TGTGCCAGCAGCTCCGGGACGGACAACTACAATGAGCAGTTCTTC. Its translation is CASSSGTDNYNEQFF.

This clonotype was seen at least ten times. V gene TRBV7-9 combines with J gene TRBJ2-2, with D perhaps matching TRBD1 (5 bases). CDR1 SEHNR and CDR2 FQNEAQ come from the germline V gene (reference sequence). The ends were cut back, 4 bases at V and 6 bases at J, with 18 bases in the middle. This CDR3 is 16 amino acids long. This chain's CDR3 is CASSSPTRQGPGELFF. The CDR3 DNA sequence: TGTGCCAGCAGCTCGCCCACTCGTCAGGGTCCCGGGGAGCTGTTTTTT.

This CDR3 reads CASSANFRDLNLPGYTF. In DNA form, the CDR3 reads TGTGCCAGCAGCGCCAATTTCCGGGACCTTAACCTACCTGGCTACACCTTC. The gene calls are TRBV7-2 and TRBJ1-2, with D maybe TRBD1 (5 bases). Germline V gene lookup returns CDR1 SGHTA and CDR2 FQGNSA. The CDR3 length is 17 residues. V was shortened by 5 bases and J by 7 bases, with 26 bases between the two germline ends.

This clonotype was seen a few times. The chain links TRBV10-2 to TRBJ2-2, with D possibly matching TRBD1 (6 bases). The V gene's germline CDR1 is WSHSY and CDR2 SAAADI. CDR3 length: 17 amino acids. V lost 0 bases, J lost 3 bases, and 14 bases lay in between. CDR3 amino acids: CASSESRGRGHTGELFF. The CDR3 DNA follows: TGCGCCAGCAGTGAGTCCCGGGGCAGGGGACACACCGGGGAGCTGTTTTTT.

In this sample, this clonotype turned up many times. The V call is TRBV7-6, the J call TRBJ1-2; tentatively, D is TRBD1 (6 bases). The CDR3 totals 13 residues. Germline V gene data show CDR1 as SGHVS and CDR2 as FNYEAQ. Trimming removed 1 base at V and 4 bases at J, with 7 bases between. The CDR3 DNA sequence: TGTGCCAGCAGCTTAGGGACAGCCTATGGCTACACCTTC. Translating gives CASSLGTAYGYTF.

With regard to this clonotype: Mismatch with germline at one junction end may stem from a read error. This chain connects TRBV4-1 to TRBJ2-6, with 7 bases that match TRBD1. The germline gives CDR1 MGHRA, CDR2 YSYEKL. The CDR3 is 17 residues long. The CDR3 loop is CASSNRDRSSGANVQTF. The DNA of the CDR3 is TGCGCCAGCAGCAACCGGGACAGATCCTCTGGGGCCAACGTCCAGACTTTC.

This clonotype was observed at least ten times. The V and J genes are TRBV2 and TRBJ2-2; D call uncertain. The V gene's germline CDR1 is SNHLY and CDR2 FYNNEI. The CDR3 length is 13 residues. The germline V and J ends were trimmed by 1 base and 5 bases, with 5 bases remaining between them. The CDR3 DNA reads as TGTGCCAGCAGTGAAGAGGGAACCGGGGAGCTGTTTTTT. Translated: CASSEEGTGELFF.